This T cell receptor (beta chain) was obtained from a study of blood T cells in healthy people across ages (dated by TCRdb to the mid-2010s). The study in broad terms: Template switching captured roughly one uniquely barcoded TCR beta cDNA molecule per two T cells in model experiments. Donors of different ages were randomly distributed across sequencing lanes to avoid experimental bias. The study analyzed two additional independent replicas of 1 million unique cDNA reads from the same blood draw for two donors, one aged 18 to 30 and one aged 80 or older. To track age-related changes in TCR beta repertoire diversity, the study relied on deep sequencing normalized with unique cDNA molecular identifiers. The donors were divided into four age groups: young (average around 17 years), middle-aged (about 39), aged (about 61) and long-lived (82).

Library method: 5' RACE. Sequencing relied on an Illumina HiSeq 2500. A second 7 to 11 cycle PCR used a sample-barcoded 5' primer and a J-beta primer mix. A template-switch 5' adaptor carrying 12 random nucleotides introduced a unique molecular identifier onto each TCR beta cDNA molecule. At least 2.5 million CDR3-containing paired-end reads were obtained from each sample. All of the RNA was converted into first-strand cDNA using the Mint cDNA synthesis kit, with a TRBC-specific oligonucleotide serving as the primer. All cDNA was treated with uracil-DNA glycosylase and then went through a first 18-cycle PCR with the universal primers M1SS and BC2_uni_R. Concerning the study's data processing: Each sample was normalized by randomly selecting 1 million high-quality reads, each carrying a distinct molecular identifier. Instead of being binned into consensus sequences, reads that shared molecular identifiers were thrown out. CDR3 identification, clonotype clustering and error correction used MiTCR with a Q25 quality threshold and the strictest error-elimination algorithm. A nonparametric unseen species model with Euler transformation was used to estimate a lower bound on total TCR beta diversity. Using fastp trimming at Q25 and MiXCR clonotype assembly, TCRdb reanalyzed the public sequencing data and kept in-frame beta chains. Under each unique CDR3 protein, matching rows form one entry showing the most common genes and DNA. The V and J calls, along with clone size, are taken from TCRdb and not from the paper's own processing. The sample records 650,000 to 700,000 distinct CDR3 sequences, 32% of which are singletons. The ten largest clonotypes hold just over 15% of the sample.

On this clonotype: The specificity of this receptor is unknown. A read error is possible here, since a much larger clone lies one base away.

Paper-wide results and their limitations: As age increased, observed TCR beta diversity per million T cells dropped in a roughly linear way, and a significant reduction was already evident by age about 40. The percentage of naive T cells measured by flow cytometry correlated strongly with observed TCR beta diversity. The long-lived group showed more naive CD4+ T cells, fewer expanded clones and increased TCR diversity than the aged group, suggesting age selection. Conclusive comparison of naive and antigen-experienced compartments was prevented by the profiling of bulk unsorted PBMCs. Because the CMV infection status of the donors was unknown, age-related changes in expanded clonotypes may potentially have been confounded. Estimates of total diversity from one million sequenced T cells were regarded as lower bounds and underestimates.

Donors were a few dozen systemically healthy Caucasian individuals from Russia aged 6 to 90 years. Approximately 9.7 milliliters of peripheral blood were drawn from each donor into EDTA-treated Vacutainer tubes. PBMCs were isolated by Ficoll-Paque density-gradient centrifugation, with at least 6.5 million obtained per sample. Total RNA was extracted from PBMCs with Trizol reagent, with at least 6 micrograms obtained per sample. For every donor, flow cytometry on a PBMC aliquot measured the percentage of naive CD45RAhigh/CD27high T cells. V is pared back by 7 bases and J by 5 bases, with 21 bases lying between the germline termini. The CDR3, from cysteine to phenylalanine, totals 15 residues. Just the 45-base CDR3 DNA is kept, in frame starting at base 1. CDR1 and CDR2, per the germline V gene, are MNHNS and SASEGT.

The sample taken for sequencing was blood. The receptor chain draws on TRBV6-1 and TRBJ2-7, with a weak D call of TRBD2 (6 bases match). The TCR comes from a woman older than 75 in good health. Donor details come from another sample of the same person, matched by shared clones. The sequenced DNA is TGTGCCAGCACTGGAAGCGGGTCAGGTCGACACGAGCAGTACTTC. This codes for CASTGSGSGRHEQYF.